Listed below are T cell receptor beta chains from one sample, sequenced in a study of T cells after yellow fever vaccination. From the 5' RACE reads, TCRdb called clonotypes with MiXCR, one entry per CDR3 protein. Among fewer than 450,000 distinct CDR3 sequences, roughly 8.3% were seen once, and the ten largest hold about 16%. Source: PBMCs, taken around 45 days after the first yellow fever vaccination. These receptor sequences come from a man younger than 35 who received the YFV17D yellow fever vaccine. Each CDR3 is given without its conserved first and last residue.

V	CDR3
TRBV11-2	ASSLDRMGNTIY
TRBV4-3	ASSQASGGAIGEQF
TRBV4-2	ASSQEWVVGDEQY
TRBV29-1	SVEAGITDSTDTQY
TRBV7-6	ASSLHTYLETQY
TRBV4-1	ASSQEDRENTEAF
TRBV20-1	SARVPGAGGYT
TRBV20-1	SARVSGGASYNEQF
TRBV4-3	ASSQDSGGGTDTQY
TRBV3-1	ASSQVGRLASGMETQY
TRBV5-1	ASSPNVGRYEQY
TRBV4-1	ASSQADSYNEQF
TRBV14	ASSHIKETQY
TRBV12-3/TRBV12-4	ASSRDRANNYGYT
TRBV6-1	ASSQTGGSGANVLT
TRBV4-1	ASSQAVPRSSNSPLH
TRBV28	AARGQGAQNSPLH
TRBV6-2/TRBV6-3	ASSFLQEDYGYT
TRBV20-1	SAPNLGYGYT
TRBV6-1	ASSPGTTNTGELF
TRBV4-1	ASSQDRGAVNTGELF
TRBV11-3	ASSPWSGEQF
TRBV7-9	ASSDADTQY
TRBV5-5	ASSYGGPPNEQF
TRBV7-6	ASSLGGGIYNEQF
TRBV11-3	ASSLTDSYEQY
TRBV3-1	ASSQQGSEKLF
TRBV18	ASSTVSTGDEQF
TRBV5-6	ASSFSSGNEQF
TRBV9	ASSVDMGGLNTEAF
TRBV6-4	ASSDSSGAYNEQF
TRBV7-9	ASSLIGAETQY
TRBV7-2	ASSLGRGQLDEQF
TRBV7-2	ASSLDDPAPTDTQY
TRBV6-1	ASSRTGGTLNSPLH
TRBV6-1	ATVPPGAGNTIY
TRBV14	ASSQQGARGNTIY
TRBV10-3	AISFGAGWCYNEQF
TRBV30	ALVGYPTYEQY
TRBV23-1	ASSQSPSLRNQPQH
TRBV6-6	ASSYPYGDEQY
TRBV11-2	ASSLVFAGGLSYNEQF
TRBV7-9	ASSLQGDSNQPQH
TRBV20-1	SAKTDFFTDTQY
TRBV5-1	ASSFDGGYGYT
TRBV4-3	ASSQDTGAVQY
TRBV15	ATRSSGTAGDAF
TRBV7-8	ASSSGGFYEQY
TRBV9	ASSVHGGPTNTGELF
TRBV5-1	ASSLRGGEAGELF
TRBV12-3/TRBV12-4	ASSFLVKNIQY
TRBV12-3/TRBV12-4	ASSSGTRDTDTQY
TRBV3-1	ASSPRDSTSTDTQY
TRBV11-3	ASSLVGGRTQY
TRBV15	ATSRGVGTLPDTQY
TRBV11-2	ASSLMGGTGGSETQY
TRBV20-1	RGVEGVNTQY
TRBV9	ASSVAPVSTDTQY
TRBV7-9	ASSLASVEQPQH